This T cell receptor (beta chain) was observed in a study of blood T cells in healthy people across ages. PBMCs were isolated at a quantity of at least 6.5 million per sample. The total RNA that was extracted per sample amounted to at least 5.5 micrograms. This clonotype was seen repeatedly, ten times or more. Its antigen remains unknown. Together with a sample-barcoded 5' primer, a J-beta primer mix was included in a second PCR lasting roughly 6 to 12 cycles. Via MiXCR, TCRdb re-called the 5' RACE reads, giving one row per CDR3 protein. The sample holds around 650,000 distinct CDR3 sequences, approximately 40% seen once. The study's findings and limits: No one knew whether donors had CMV, which possibly confounded expanded clonotype changes. Per million T cells, TCR beta diversity dropped roughly linearly as age increased.

V lost 0 bases and J lost 5, with 10 bases in between. Germline values: CDR1 LGHNA, CDR2 YSLEER. The CDR3 is 14 amino acids. The sequence was collected from a man older than 75 in good health. Sequenced input: blood. The genes are TRBV4-3 and TRBJ2-5; D remains unclear. The CDR3 sequence is CASSQEGRSETQYF. In DNA, the CDR3 is TGCGCCAGCAGCCAAGAGGGCAGGTCGGAGACCCAGTACTTC.